This T cell receptor beta chain came from a study of early T cells in non-severe SARS-CoV-2 infection. Study background: Bulk RNA from unsorted whole blood was sequenced; chains were unpaired. The study's findings and limits: Matching results from VDJdb favored anti-spike CD8 responses, leaving private and CD4 specificities undetected.

The CDR3 has 15 amino acids. CDR1 and CDR2 (germline): MNHEY, SMNVEV (reference sequence). The germline V and J ends were trimmed by 0 bases and 10 bases, with 13 bases remaining between them. As regards this clonotype: The antigen is undetermined.

Individually, cDNA molecules had unique molecular identifiers attached to them. TCRdb ran MiXCR on the 5' RACE reads and lists one entry per CDR3 protein. This table has under 25,000 distinct CDR3 sequences, 4% to 5% appearing once. The clonotype comes from an adult who was a healthcare worker with PCR-confirmed SARS-CoV-2 infection or an uninfected control (not recorded which). This rearrangement joins TRBV27 to TRBJ1-6, with D possibly being TRBD1 (6 bases). Sequencing input: whole blood. As DNA, the CDR3 is TGTGCCAGCAGTTTATCGCCAGGGGTCGTATCACCCCTCCACTTT. Its translation: CASSLSPGVVSPLHF.